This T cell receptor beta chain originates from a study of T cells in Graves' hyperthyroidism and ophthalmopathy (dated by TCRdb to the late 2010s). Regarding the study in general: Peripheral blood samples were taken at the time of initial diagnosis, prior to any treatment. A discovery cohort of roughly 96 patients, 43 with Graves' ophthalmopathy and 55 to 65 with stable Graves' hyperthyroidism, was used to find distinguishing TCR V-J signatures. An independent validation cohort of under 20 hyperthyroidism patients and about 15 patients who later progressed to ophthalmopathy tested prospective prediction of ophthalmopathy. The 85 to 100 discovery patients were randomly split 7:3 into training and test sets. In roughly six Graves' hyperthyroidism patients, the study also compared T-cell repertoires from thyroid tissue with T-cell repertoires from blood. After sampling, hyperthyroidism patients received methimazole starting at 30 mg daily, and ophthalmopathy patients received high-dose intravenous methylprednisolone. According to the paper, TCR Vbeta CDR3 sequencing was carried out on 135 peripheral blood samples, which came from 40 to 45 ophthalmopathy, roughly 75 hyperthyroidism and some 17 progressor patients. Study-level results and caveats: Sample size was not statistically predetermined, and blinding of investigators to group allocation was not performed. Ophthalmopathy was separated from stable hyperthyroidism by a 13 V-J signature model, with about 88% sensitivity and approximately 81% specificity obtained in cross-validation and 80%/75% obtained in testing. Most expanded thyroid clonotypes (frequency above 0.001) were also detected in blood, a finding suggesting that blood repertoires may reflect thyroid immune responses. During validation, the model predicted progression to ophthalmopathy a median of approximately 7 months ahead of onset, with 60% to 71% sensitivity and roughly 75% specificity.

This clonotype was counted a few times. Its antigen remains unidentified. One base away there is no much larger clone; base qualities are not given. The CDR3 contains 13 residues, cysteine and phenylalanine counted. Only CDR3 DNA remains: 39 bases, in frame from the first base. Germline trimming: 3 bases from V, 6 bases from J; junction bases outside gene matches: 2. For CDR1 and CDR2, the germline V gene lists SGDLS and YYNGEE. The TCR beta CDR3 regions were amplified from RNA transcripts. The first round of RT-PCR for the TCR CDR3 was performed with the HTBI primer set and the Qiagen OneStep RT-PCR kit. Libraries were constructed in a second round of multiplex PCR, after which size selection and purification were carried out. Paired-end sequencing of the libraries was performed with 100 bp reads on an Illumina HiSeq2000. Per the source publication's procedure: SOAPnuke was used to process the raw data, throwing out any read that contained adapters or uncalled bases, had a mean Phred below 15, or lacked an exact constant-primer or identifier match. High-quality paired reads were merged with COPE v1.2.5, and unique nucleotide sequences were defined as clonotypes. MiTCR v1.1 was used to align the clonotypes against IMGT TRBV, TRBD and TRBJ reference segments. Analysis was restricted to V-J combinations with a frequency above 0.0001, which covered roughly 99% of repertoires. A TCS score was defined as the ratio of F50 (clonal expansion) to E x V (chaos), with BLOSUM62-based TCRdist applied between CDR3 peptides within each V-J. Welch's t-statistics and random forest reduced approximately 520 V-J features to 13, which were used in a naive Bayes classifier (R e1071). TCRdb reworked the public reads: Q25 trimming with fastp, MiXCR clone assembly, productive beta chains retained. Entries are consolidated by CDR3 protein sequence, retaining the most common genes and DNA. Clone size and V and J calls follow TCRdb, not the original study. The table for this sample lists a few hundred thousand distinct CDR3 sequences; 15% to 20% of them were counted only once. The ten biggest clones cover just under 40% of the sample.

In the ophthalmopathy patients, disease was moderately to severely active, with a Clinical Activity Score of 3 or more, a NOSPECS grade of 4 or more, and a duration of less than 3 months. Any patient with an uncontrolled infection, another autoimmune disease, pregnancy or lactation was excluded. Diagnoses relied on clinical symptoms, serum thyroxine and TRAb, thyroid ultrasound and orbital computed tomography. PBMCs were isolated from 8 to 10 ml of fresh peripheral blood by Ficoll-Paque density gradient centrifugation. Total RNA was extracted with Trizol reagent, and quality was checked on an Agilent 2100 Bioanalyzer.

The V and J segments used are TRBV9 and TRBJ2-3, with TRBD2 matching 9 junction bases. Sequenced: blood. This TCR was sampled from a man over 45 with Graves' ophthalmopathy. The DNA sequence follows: TGTGCCAGCAGCGGCCTAGCGGGGGATACGCAGTATTTT. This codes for CASSGLAGDTQYF.